Below are 24 T cell receptor beta chains sequenced from a single sample in a study of blood T cell repertoires in COVID-19. Data came from immunoSEQ multiplex PCR; TCRdb stores just in-frame clones and leaves some out. Among about 200,000 clones, around 86% were seen once, and the ten largest hold around 5.7%. The sample was PBMCs or T cells enriched from blood (not recorded which). The source of these receptors is a man aged 40-49 years with acute COVID-19.

The chain couples TRBV7-9 to TRBJ1-3; 7 positions match TRBD1. The CDR3 runs to 18 residues. The V gene's germline CDR1 is SEHNR and CDR2 FQNEAQ (reference sequence). The ends lost 8 bases at V and 0 bases at J; junction bases unmatched: 16. CDR3 DNA sequence: TGTGCCAGCGGAATGACAGGGCAGGCCTTAAGCTCTGGAAACACCATATATTTT. Its translation: CASGMTGQALSSGNTIYF.

This sequence joins TRBV6-5 and TRBJ2-7; D possibly corresponds to TRBD2 (5 bases). This CDR3 spans 15 amino acids. With 0 bases removed from V and 5 bases from J, the gap between germline ends came to 14 bases. Germline-derived CDR1 and CDR2 are MNHEY and SVGAGI. The CDR3 protein is CASSYSAGPGNEQYF. The CDR3, as DNA: TGTGCCAGCAGTTACTCTGCGGGCCCAGGCAACGAGCAGTACTTC.

This clone has only one observation. CDR3 loop: CASSLGTGDSPLHF. For the CDR3, the DNA is TGTGCCAGCAGCCTGGGGACAGGGGATTCACCCCTCCACTTT. The V and J genes are TRBV3-1 (or the pseudogene TRBV3-2) and TRBJ1-6, with TRBD1 identical over 10 bases. Germline V gene data show CDR1 as LGHDT and CDR2 as YNNKEL (reference sequence). This CDR3 is 14 amino acids long. Unmatched junction bases numbered 2, after V lost 4 bases and J lost 8 bases.

The rearrangement joins TRBV7-8 to TRBJ2-1; 8 nucleotides align to TRBD2. CDR1 and CDR2 (germline): SGHVS, FQNEAQ. J lost 5 bases, V lost 5 bases, and 2 bases had no gene match. This CDR3 is built from 13 residues. The CDR3 nucleotides read TGTGCCAGCAGCCTACTAGCGGACAATGAGCAGTTCTTC. It encodes CASSLLADNEQFF. The full variable domain, completed using reference TRBV7-8 and TRBJ2-1, is GAGVSQSPRYKVAKRGQDVALRCDPISGHVSLFWYQQALGQGPEFLTYFQNEAQLDKSGLPSDRFFAERPEGSVSTLKIQRTQQEDSAVYLCASSLLADNEQFFGPGTRLTVL.

The chain joins TRBV10-2 to TRBJ2-7; D unclear. The germline V gene encodes CDR1 WSHSY and CDR2 SAAADI. The CDR3 has 16 residues. With 3 bases removed from V and 5 bases from J, the gap between germline ends came to 20 bases. The CDR3 sequence is CASSEEAAVKLHEQYF. The CDR3 DNA follows: TGCGCCAGCAGTGAAGAGGCGGCAGTGAAACTCCACGAGCAGTACTTC.

The chain carries TRBV28 and TRBJ1-5; D gene uncertain. Trimming shortened V by 5 bases and J by 3 bases, and 14 bases separated the two germline ends. The CDR3 runs 15 residues. Germline CDR1 MDHEN, CDR2 SYDVKM. The CDR3 here is CASSPPRQINQPQHF. The CDR3 bases are TGTGCCAGCAGTCCCCCGAGACAAATCAATCAGCCCCAGCATTTT.

The chain employs TRBV5-6 and TRBJ2-1; D may be TRBD1 (5 bases). The germline CDR1 and CDR2 sequences are SGHDT and YYEEEE. This CDR3 region has 17 residues. V shed 3 bases and J shed 1 base, with 17 bases lying between them. The CDR3 protein is CASSWTPGAASYNEQFF. CDR3 coding DNA: TGTGCCAGCAGCTGGACCCCTGGGGCGGCGTCCTACAATGAGCAGTTCTTC.

V gene TRBV5-6 combines with J gene TRBJ1-5; 9 nucleotides match TRBD1. V lost 4 bases, J lost 11 bases, and 10 bases stayed unmatched. Germline V gene data show CDR1 as SGHDT and CDR2 as YYEEEE. The CDR3 sequence is 14 residues long. CDR3 in amino acids: CASSPGTGLETQHF. DNA of the CDR3: TGTGCCAGCAGCCCCGGGACAGGGTTGGAGACCCAGCATTTT. Complete variable domain (other parts from reference TRBV5-6 and TRBJ1-5): DAGVTQSPTHLIKTRGQQVTLRCSPKSGHDTVSWYQQALGQGPQFIFQYYEEEERQRGNFPDRFSGHQFPNYSSELNVNALLLGDSALYLCASSPGTGLETQHFGDGTRLSIL.

J is TRBJ2-1 and V is TRBV21-1; TRBD1, the table's D call, lacks a check against the DNA. TRBV21-1 is a recognized pseudogene. CDR3 size: 14 residues. The CDR3 sequence is CASSKARDIHEQFF. The CDR3 nucleotides read TGTGCCAGCAGCAAAGCGCGAGACATCCATGAGCAGTTCTTC.

V and J are TRBV20-1 and TRBJ2-3; TRBD2 matches 7 bases. The CDR3 length is 11 residues. CDR1 is DFQATT, CDR2 SNEGSKA, per germline (reference sequence). The CDR3 sequence: CSTPWGGTQYF. CDR3 coding DNA: TGCAGCACCCCCTGGGGGGGTACGCAGTATTTT.

The chain combines TRBV11-2 with TRBJ1-6; possible D gene TRBD1, 5 bases. The CDR3 covers 15 residues. Germline loops: CDR1 SGHAT, CDR2 FQNNGV. The V gene lost 5 bases and the J gene lost 10 bases, with 18 bases spanning the gap. The CDR3 region has the DNA TGTGCCAGCAGCCCTCCCCCAGGGAGGGGATCACCCCTCCACTTT. Protein sequence: CASSPPPGRGSPLHF.

The gene calls are TRBV29-1 and TRBJ2-3; D might be TRBD2 (5 bases). V lost 7 bases and J 1 base, leaving 12 bases between the germline ends. The CDR3 loop spans 13 amino acids. The germline CDR1 and CDR2 sequences are SQVTM and ANQGSEA. CDR3 protein: CSAEQAGTDTQYF. CDR3 bases: TGCAGCGCCGAGCAAGCGGGCACAGATACGCAGTATTTT.

This clone was seen once. This rearrangement joins TRBV2 to TRBJ2-7, with D possibly matching TRBD1 (5 bases). The CDR3 runs 12 residues. CDR1 SNHLY and CDR2 FYNNEI come from the germline V gene. V dropped 6 bases and J dropped 5 bases, with 11 bases sitting between them. DNA for the CDR3: TGTGCCAGCAGCATCATCAGGGACGAGCAGTACTTC. Its translation: CASSIIRDEQYF.

The gene calls are TRBV9 and TRBJ1-1, with 11 bases that match TRBD1. Germline CDR1 SGDLS, CDR2 YYNGEE. The CDR3 totals 13 residues. Germline trimming cut 4 bases from V and 10 bases from J; bases unmatched to any gene: 6. CDR3 DNA: TGTGCCAGCAGCCCGGGGACAGGGGGGTCAGCTTTCTTT. Amino acid sequence: CASSPGTGGSAFF.

This chain uses TRBV5-1 with TRBJ2-5; TRBD2 is a possible D gene (6 bases). The germline V gene encodes CDR1 SGHRS and CDR2 YFSETQ. Deletions cut 0 bases from V and 4 bases from J, with 16 bases between. The CDR3 spans 16 residues. The CDR3 DNA reads TGCGCCAGCAGCTTGGCTCCGCAGGGAGGAGGAGAGACCCAGTACTTC. It is translated as CASSLAPQGGGETQYF.

CDR3 loop: CASSPPPDTGHYEQYF. CDR3 nucleotides: TGTGCCAGCAGCCCACCCCCTGACACAGGCCACTACGAGCAGTACTTC. The gene calls are TRBV7-9 and TRBJ2-7; a possible D gene is TRBD1 (5 bases). CDR1 and CDR2 from the germline V gene are SEHNR and FQNEAQ (reference sequence). The length of the CDR3 is 16 residues. Trimming removed 5 bases at V and 3 bases at J, with 20 bases between.

This chain connects TRBV28 to TRBJ2-7, with 13 bases that match TRBD2. The germline gives CDR1 MDHEN, CDR2 SYDVKM. This CDR3 contains 13 residues. With V trimmed by 9 bases and J by 9 bases, 8 bases remained unmatched. The CDR3 coding sequence is TGTGCCAGTTCGACTAGCGGGAGGCGGTGGCAGTACTTC. This gives the protein CASSTSGRRWQYF.

This clone has just a few counts. The chain uses TRBV24-1 and TRBJ1-2, with D uncertain. Germline CDR1 reads KGHDR; CDR2 reads SFDVKD. Trimming removed 3 bases at V and 9 bases at J, with 7 bases between. CDR3 size: 11 residues. The CDR3 DNA reads as TGTGCCACCAGTGATGGACTAAGCTACACCTTC. Encoded protein: CATSDGLSYTF.

V and J are TRBV28 and TRBJ1-5, with 9 bases lining up with TRBD1. Germline V gives CDR1 MDHEN, CDR2 SYDVKM. After removal of 2 bases from V and 7 bases from J, the junction contained 15 bases not matched to a gene. The length of the CDR3 is 18 residues. The CDR3 region is CASSLRDRVLERGQPQHF. The CDR3 region has the DNA TGTGCCAGCAGTTTACGGGACAGGGTTCTGGAGAGGGGACAGCCCCAGCATTTT.

This rearrangement joins TRBV11-1 to TRBJ2-7; 8 bases are shared with TRBD1. Germline loops: CDR1 SGHAT, CDR2 FQDESV (reference sequence). V shed 5 bases, J shed 6 bases, and the junction held 9 bases outside the gene matches. CDR3 length equals 14 residues. The CDR3 DNA follows: TGTGCCAGCAGCGGACAGGGTCCGGCTCGCGAGCAGTACTTC. Its protein is CASSGQGPAREQYF.

CDR3 sequence reads: CASTEQLTEAFF. CDR3 in DNA: TGTGCCAGCACGGAACAGCTCACTGAAGCTTTCTTT. V gene TRBV6-6 combines with J gene TRBJ1-1, with D unclear. Trimming pared 7 bases from V and 4 bases from J, leaving 10 bases between. Germline V lookup: CDR1 MNHNY, CDR2 SVGAGI (reference sequence). This CDR3 has 12 residues.

The CDR3 coding sequence is TGTGCCAGCAGTGAGACTAGCGGGAGGACTACCTACGAGCAGTACTTC. It specifies CASSETSGRTTYEQYF. The chain uses TRBV2 and TRBJ2-7, with 13 bases lining up with TRBD2. CDR1 and CDR2 (germline): SNHLY, FYNNEI. The CDR3 is 16 amino acids. V lost 3 bases to trimming and J lost 2 bases; unmatched junction nucleotides: 4.

This rearrangement joins TRBV5-1 to TRBJ1-1; 9 bases are shared with TRBD1. Germline-derived CDR1 and CDR2 are SGHRS and YFSETQ. The length of the CDR3 is 14 residues. The trim removed 7 bases at V and 4 bases at J, leaving 8 bases unmatched. The CDR3 bases are TGCGCCAGCCGCCCGGACAGGGGATTCACTGAAGCTTTCTTT. Protein product: CASRPDRGFTEAFF.

This clone appeared once. This rearrangement joins TRBV7-8 to TRBJ1-3; maybe TRBD1 (6 bases). CDR3 size: 16 residues. Germline-derived CDR1 and CDR2 are SGHVS and FQNEAQ. The V and J ends lost 2 bases and 0 bases respectively, with 11 bases between them. CDR3 region: CASSLITGISGNTIYF. CDR3 nucleotide sequence: TGTGCCAGCAGCTTAATAACAGGGATCTCTGGAAACACCATATATTTT.